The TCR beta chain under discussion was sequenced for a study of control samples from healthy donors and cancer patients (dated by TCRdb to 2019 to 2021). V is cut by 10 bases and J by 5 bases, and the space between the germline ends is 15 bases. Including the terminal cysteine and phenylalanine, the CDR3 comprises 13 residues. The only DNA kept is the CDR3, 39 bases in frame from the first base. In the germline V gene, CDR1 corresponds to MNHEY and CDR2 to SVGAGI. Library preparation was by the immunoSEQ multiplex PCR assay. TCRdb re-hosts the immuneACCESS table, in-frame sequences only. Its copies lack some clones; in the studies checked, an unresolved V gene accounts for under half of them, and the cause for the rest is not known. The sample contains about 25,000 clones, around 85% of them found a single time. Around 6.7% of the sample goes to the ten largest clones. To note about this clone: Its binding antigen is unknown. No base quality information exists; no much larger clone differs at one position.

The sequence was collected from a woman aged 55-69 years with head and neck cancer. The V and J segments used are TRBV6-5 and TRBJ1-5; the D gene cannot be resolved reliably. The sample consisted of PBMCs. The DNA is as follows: TGTGCCACTGTCGGCTGGCTAGATCAGCCCCAGCATTTT. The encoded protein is CATVGWLDQPQHF.